This is a list of T cell receptor beta chains from one sample in a study of blood T cell repertoires in COVID-19. Using immunoSEQ multiplex PCR, the repertoire was profiled, and TCRdb retains in-frame clones only, with some absent. The table records roughly 200,000 clones, around 90% of them present only once. The sample was peripheral blood. The receptors shown here come from a woman between 18 and 29 years old who had recovered from COVID-19. Each CDR3 is given with its conserved first and last residue. D genes are given only for firm matches. Clone size is shown for a subset of rows, as once, few, many or a class of expanded clone.

v_gene	d_gene	abundance	j_gene	CDR3nt	CDR3aa
TRBV4-1	.	.	TRBJ1-1	TGCGCCAGCAGCCAACCTCAACAGAGGAACACTGAAGCTTTCTTT	CASSQPQQRNTEAFF
TRBV19	TRBD1	.	TRBJ1-1	TGTGCCACCCGGGACAGAGAGAACACTGAAGCTTTCTTT	CATRDRENTEAFF
TRBV6-1	.	.	TRBJ1-4	TGTGCCAGCAGTGATCGCGACAGCGCAACTAATGAAAAACTGTTTTTT	CASSDRDSATNEKLFF
TRBV7-2	.	.	TRBJ2-1	TGTGCCAGCAGCCCCCAGGTCCGAGCGGCCCGGGCTGAGCAGTTCTTC	CASSPQVRAARAEQFF
TRBV6-1	.	.	TRBJ2-7	TGTGCCAGCAGTGAAACCCACTTGATCGAGCAGTACTTC	CASSETHLIEQYF
TRBV7-9	.	.	TRBJ1-1	TGTGCCAGCAGCTTAATCCACACCGTCTTT	CASSLIHTVF
TRBV9	.	.	TRBJ1-2	TGTGCCAGCAGCGTAGCGATTGGAGGGATATACTATGGCTACACCTTC	CASSVAIGGIYYGYTF
TRBV4-1	.	.	TRBJ2-7	TGCGCCAGCAGCCCCCACGGGGTTTCCGAGCAGTACTTC	CASSPHGVSEQYF
TRBV27	.	.	TRBJ1-2	TGTGCCAGCAGTTCCTCGACGACTTGGCCGTATGGCTACACCTTC	CASSSSTTWPYGYTF
TRBV5-4	.	.	TRBJ1-1	TGTGCCAGCAGCTTGGGACCGCCGGAGACTGAAGCTTTCTTT	CASSLGPPETEAFF
TRBV20-1	.	.	TRBJ2-7	TGCAGTGCTAGTGCAGACTCGAGCTCCTACGAGCAGTACTTC	CSASADSSSYEQYF
TRBV18	.	.	TRBJ1-2	TGTGCCAGCTCACCAGCCGGTTTTCATGGCTACACCTTC	CASSPAGFHGYTF
TRBV6-5	.	.	TRBJ1-1	TGTGCCAGCAGTACCGCTACAGGGTCGGCTTTCTTT	CASSTATGSAFF
TRBV6-2/TRBV6-3	TRBD1	.	TRBJ2-7	TGTGCCAGCAGCTTGGGACAGGGGTTCTACGAGCAGTACTTC	CASSLGQGFYEQYF
TRBV29-1	.	.	TRBJ1-1	TGCAGCGTGCTGGGACATTTGAACACTGAAGCTTTCTTT	CSVLGHLNTEAFF
TRBV30	.	.	TRBJ1-5	TGTGCCTGGAGTGTACGGGGGGGTCAGCCCCAGCATTTT	CAWSVRGGQPQHF
TRBV10-3	.	once	TRBJ1-1	TGTGCCATCAGTGAGTCAGTCGGTCGGAGACAGATGATGAACACTGAAGCTTTCTTT	CAISESVGRRQMMNTEAFF
TRBV19	.	.	TRBJ2-1	TGTGCCACATCAGAGCCAGCGGCCCACTACAATGAGCAGTTCTTC	CATSEPAAHYNEQFF
TRBV3-1/TRBV3-2	TRBD1	.	TRBJ1-2	TGTGCCAGCAGCCCGACAGGGGTCTATGGCTACACCTTC	CASSPTGVYGYTF
TRBV7-2	.	.	TRBJ2-1	TGTGCCAGCAGCTTATTAGGGGAACCCTACAATGAGCAGTTCTTC	CASSLLGEPYNEQFF
TRBV5-5	TRBD1	.	TRBJ2-3	TGTGCCAGCAGACTGACAGGGGGCTTCACAGATACGCAGTATTTT	CASRLTGGFTDTQYF
TRBV19	TRBD1	few	TRBJ2-7	TGTGCCAGTAGCCACATGACAGGGTACCGCTACGAGCAGTACTTC	CASSHMTGYRYEQYF
TRBV12-3/TRBV12-4	.	.	TRBJ2-1	TGTGCCAGCAGTTTATCTAAGTTTCAGCAGTTCTTC	CASSLSKFQQFF
TRBV7-6	.	.	TRBJ2-1	TGTGCCAGCAGCTTAGACCAGCGCTTCTACAATGAGCAGTTCTTC	CASSLDQRFYNEQFF
TRBV27	TRBD1	.	TRBJ1-2	TGTGCCAGCAGTCCCCCCGGCGACAGGGGGCGAGGCTACACCTTC	CASSPPGDRGRGYTF
TRBV6-5	.	few	TRBJ2-7	TGTGCCAGCAGTCCGAGGGAACACTACGAGCAGTACTTC	CASSPREHYEQYF
TRBV21-1	.	.	TRBJ1-5	TGTGCCAGCAGCCTCAGGACAGGGCCAAATAGCAATCAGCCCCAGCATTTT	CASSLRTGPNSNQPQHF
TRBV11-2	TRBD2	.	TRBJ2-7	TGTGCCTCCTCAAGGCGGAGCGGGAGTAACGAGCAGTACTTC	CASSRRSGSNEQYF
TRBV19	TRBD2	.	TRBJ2-2	TGTGCCAGTAGTATCGCCCTTATTTTTAGCGGGAGACCACGAAAAAACACCGGGGAGCTGTTTTTT	CASSIALIFSGRPRKNTGELFF
TRBV6-2/TRBV6-3	TRBD1	.	TRBJ1-4	TGTGCCAGCAGTTACTCGTGGACAGGCAATGAAAAACTGTTTTTT	CASSYSWTGNEKLFF
TRBV25-1	.	.	TRBJ2-7	TGTGCCAGCAGCGGGATGCACCTGCGGGACTTCTCCTACGAGCAGTACTTC	CASSGMHLRDFSYEQYF
TRBV7-9	TRBD1	few	TRBJ1-1	TGTGCCAGCAGCTCCATAGACAGGGGAGGAACTGAAGCTTTCTTT	CASSSIDRGGTEAFF
TRBV30	.	.	TRBJ2-7	TGTGCCTGGAGTCTGTCCAGGGGCAGGGTCGAGCAGTACTTC	CAWSLSRGRVEQYF
TRBV6-5	TRBD1	.	TRBJ1-4	TGTGCCAGCAGTTGGGACAGGGGGAACGAAAAACTGTTTTTT	CASSWDRGNEKLFF
TRBV20-1	.	.	TRBJ2-1	TGCAGTAGCGGGCCTTACAATGAGCAGTTCTTC	CSSGPYNEQFF
TRBV10-3	.	.	TRBJ2-7	TGTGCCATCAGCGGGGACTCGGGTTCCTACGAGCAGTACTTC	CAISGDSGSYEQYF
TRBV12-5	.	.	TRBJ2-3	TGTGCTAGTGGTTTCTTCGACCCCCAGGCGGGTCCAGATACGCAGTATTTT	CASGFFDPQAGPDTQYF
TRBV18	.	.	TRBJ2-5	TGTGCCAGCTCACGGGGAGGAGGCAGTTCTCGGGAGACCCAGTACTTC	CASSRGGGSSRETQYF
TRBV5-4	TRBD1	.	TRBJ1-2	TGTGCCAGCAGGTGGTGGGACAGGGTGTATGGCTACACCTTC	CASRWWDRVYGYTF
TRBV7-2	.	few	TRBJ2-1	TGTGCCAGCAGCTTGTGGAGCGGGTATGAGCAGTTCTTC	CASSLWSGYEQFF
TRBV4-3	.	.	TRBJ1-2	TGCGCCAGCAGCCAAGATCCCTTAGGAGAGGGCGGGGGCTACACCTTC	CASSQDPLGEGGGYTF
TRBV25-1	.	.	TRBJ1-5	TGTGCCAGCAGTTCCCGGGATAATAGCAATCAGCCCCAGCATTTT	CASSSRDNSNQPQHF